This TCR beta chain was recovered during a study of neurological immune-mediated disorders. Notes on the study in general: HTLV-1-associated myelopathy displayed the greatest TCR clonal expansion, and multiple sclerosis exhibited the smallest, lower than that of healthy controls. None of the CDR3 amino acid sequences in expanded clones turned up in more than one subject, which points to private repertoires in all groups.

This CDR3 is 14 amino acids long. Unmatched junction bases numbered 8, after V lost 6 bases and J lost 0 bases. The germline CDR1 and CDR2 sequences are DFQATT and SNEGSKA (reference sequence). Unsorted libraries came from 2 million PBMCs stored at -80 °C. This clonotype was counted many times. Antigen specificity is unknown. Each CDR3 protein gets one entry after TCRdb re-called the 5' RACE reads with MiXCR. The table shows 65,000 to 95,000 distinct CDR3 sequences, with roughly 4.8% occurring only once. This chain uses TRBV20-1 with TRBJ2-7; TRBD1 matches 7 bases. This clonotype was obtained from a young woman with multiple sclerosis. The sequenced sample consisted of PBMCs. The CDR3 loop is CSAIRDSTSYEQYF. The CDR3 nucleotides are TGCAGTGCAATCCGGGACAGTACCTCCTACGAGCAGTACTTC.